The next 29 T cell receptor beta chains were all read from a single sample in a study of blood T cell repertoires in COVID-19. Generated by immunoSEQ multiplex PCR, the TCRdb table keeps only in-frame clones and is missing some. Among 90,000 to 120,000 clones listed, roughly 82% were seen once. Material for sequencing was peripheral blood. These receptors originate from a man aged 55 to 69 with acute or convalescent COVID-19.

The gene calls are TRBV10-1 and TRBJ1-1; possible D gene TRBD1, 6 bases. This CDR3 has 15 amino acids. The V gene lost 3 bases and the J gene lost 4 bases, with 15 bases spanning the gap. Germline V gene data show CDR1 as WNHNN and CDR2 as SYGVQD (reference sequence). The DNA for the CDR3 is TGCGCCAGCAGTGACCGGGGGGCTCCCAGCACTGAAGCTTTCTTT. This translates into CASSDRGAPSTEAFF.

This clone was seen just once. The DNA for the CDR3 is TGCGCCAGCAGATCTACAGGGGGCTCCTACAATGAGCAGTTCTTC. Translating it yields CASRSTGGSYNEQFF. The chain recombines TRBV5-1 with TRBJ2-1; 8 bases match TRBD1. Trimming cost V 5 bases and J 0 bases; bases outside gene matches: 4. The CDR3 is 15 residues long. CDR1 SGHRS and CDR2 YFSETQ come from the germline V gene.

The chain uses TRBV5-1 and TRBJ2-2, with 9 positions matching TRBD2. This CDR3 region has 16 residues. Germline V gives CDR1 SGHRS, CDR2 YFSETQ. Unmatched junction bases numbered 3, after V lost 0 bases and J lost 3 bases. CDR3 coding DNA: TGCGCCAGCAGCTTGGCTCTAGCGGGGCACACCGGGGAGCTGTTTTTT. It encodes CASSLALAGHTGELFF.

The chain employs TRBV7-9 and TRBJ1-6; D unclear. Trimming stripped 5 bases from V and 5 bases from J, with 7 bases between. CDR3 length: 13 amino acids. The germline CDR1 and CDR2 sequences are SEHNR and FQNEAQ (reference sequence). CDR3 sequence: CASSLRDNSPLHF. In nucleotides, the CDR3 is TGTGCCAGCAGCCTAAGAGATAATTCACCCCTCCACTTT.

This clone was recorded a few times. This sequence joins TRBV7-2 and TRBJ1-5; D is uncertain. Trimming took 2 bases from V and 5 from J, leaving 7 bases between them. This CDR3 has 13 amino acids. Germline CDR1 is SGHTA and CDR2 is FQGNSA. The DNA of the CDR3 is TGTGCCAGCAGCTTATGGAGGGATCAGCCCCAGCATTTT. Its protein is CASSLWRDQPQHF.

CDR3 loop: CASSLRRVATNPRDYGYTF. The CDR3 nucleotides read TGTGCCAGCAGTTTAAGGCGGGTCGCCACAAATCCACGGGACTATGGCTACACCTTC. This rearrangement joins TRBV27 to TRBJ1-2; D gene ambiguous. Trimming took off 2 bases at V and 3 bases at J, with 25 bases between the two ends. CDR3 length equals 19 residues. Germline V gene lookup returns CDR1 MNHEY and CDR2 SMNVEV (reference sequence).

This chain uses TRBV25-1 with TRBJ2-3; D is ambiguous. Deletions cut 3 bases from V and 0 bases from J, with 7 bases between. Per the germline V gene, CDR1 is MGHDK and CDR2 is SYGVNS. The CDR3 consists of 14 residues. DNA of the CDR3: TGTGCCAGCAGTGACCCTGTCAGCACAGATACGCAGTATTTT. This codes for CASSDPVSTDTQYF.

The chain joins TRBV5-5 to TRBJ2-1; 8 bases agree with TRBD2. CDR1 and CDR2 (germline): SGHKS, YYEKEE (reference sequence). This CDR3 comprises 16 residues. Trimming removed 0 bases from V and 4 bases from J; junction bases left unmatched: 6. CDR3 nucleotide sequence: TGTGCCAGCAGCTTGGCCGGGTTAGCGGGATACAATGAGCAGTTCTTC. Translating gives CASSLAGLAGYNEQFF.

This chain joins TRBV12-5 and TRBJ2-1; the D gene is possibly TRBD2 (6 bases). The CDR3 has 15 amino acids. Trimming pared 9 bases from V and 0 bases from J, leaving 15 bases between. CDR1 and CDR2 from the germline V gene are LGHNT and FRNRAP. Written as DNA, the CDR3 is TGTGCTAGCGGCGCCGGGGGAAGCTCCTACAATGAGCAGTTCTTC. Protein sequence: CASGAGGSSYNEQFF.

This chain connects TRBV4-1 to TRBJ1-4; 9 positions match TRBD1. CDR3 length: 14 residues. Trimming took 1 base from V and 7 from J; bases not matched to a gene: 1. Germline CDR1 and CDR2: MGHRA and YSYEKL. CDR3 nucleotides: TGCGCCAGCAGCCAAGGGGGACAGGGTGAAAAACTGTTTTTT. Encoded protein: CASSQGGQGEKLFF.

The chain couples TRBV5-1 to TRBJ2-5; weak D call: TRBD1 (6 bases). This CDR3 is built from 15 residues. The ends were cut back, 4 bases at V and 2 bases at J, with 15 bases in the middle. CDR1 is SGHRS and CDR2 is YFSETQ in the germline V gene. The CDR3 reads CASSGKQGRQETQYF. The CDR3, as DNA: TGCGCCAGCAGCGGGAAACAGGGTAGGCAAGAGACCCAGTACTTC. Together with reference TRBV5-1 and TRBJ2-5, the CDR3 gives the full variable domain: KAGVTQTPRYLIKTRGQQVTLSCSPISGHRSVSWYQQTPGQGLQFLFEYFSETQRNKGNFPGRFSGRQFSNSRSEMNVSTLELGDSALYLCASSGKQGRQETQYFGPGTRLLVL.

The chain recombines TRBV5-6 with TRBJ1-5; possibly TRBD1 for D (6 bases). V lost 1 base and J 3 bases, leaving 11 bases between the germline ends. Germline V CDR1 and CDR2: SGHDT, YYEEEE. The CDR3 spans 15 residues. CDR3 region: CASSLLGGPNQPQHF. For the CDR3, the DNA is TGTGCCAGCAGCTTGCTTGGGGGCCCCAATCAGCCCCAGCATTTT.

This clone was recorded only once. This sequence joins TRBV29-1 and TRBJ2-7; 9 positions agree with TRBD1. CDR1 is SQVTM, CDR2 ANQGSEA, per germline. The CDR3 consists of 11 residues. The trim removed 5 bases at V and 5 bases at J, leaving 1 base unmatched. CDR3 DNA sequence: TGCAGCGTTCGACAGGGGGACGAGCAGTACGTC. Its protein is CSVRQGDEQYV.

This clone has more than one count but fewer than ten. This chain links TRBV6-5 with TRBJ2-1, with 9 nucleotides matching TRBD2. The CDR3 has 14 amino acids. Per germline, CDR1 MNHEY and CDR2 SVGAGI. V gave up 8 bases and J gave up 2 bases; unmatched junction bases: 4. CDR3 sequence (DNA): TGTGCCAGCTTAGCGGGAGAAACCTACAATGAGCAGTTCTTC. Residues: CASLAGETYNEQFF.

This clone appeared a single time. This rearrangement joins TRBV7-8 to TRBJ2-3; 12 bases line up with TRBD2. After removal of 5 bases from V and 6 bases from J, the junction contained 6 bases not matched to a gene. Germline CDR1 and CDR2: SGHVS and FQNEAQ. This CDR3 contains 15 residues. CDR3 sequence reads: CASSHRLAGEDTQYF. In DNA, the CDR3 is TGTGCCAGCAGCCACCGACTAGCGGGAGAGGATACGCAGTATTTT.

In the case of this clone: Compared with germline, one end of the junction differs, possibly owing to a read error. The chain recombines TRBV28 with TRBJ1-4; D might be TRBD1 (5 bases). The CDR3 sequence is 14 residues long. Germline-derived CDR1 and CDR2 are MDHEN and SYDVKM. DNA of the CDR3: TGTGCCAGCAGCCCCACGGGGGGTTATGAGAAACTGTTTTTT. The encoded protein is CASSPTGGYEKLFF.

The rearrangement joins TRBV5-4 to TRBJ1-1; D is uncertain. CDR3 size: 13 residues. V was cut by 3 bases and J by 3 bases, with 9 bases left in between. Germline lookup yields CDR1 SGHNT and CDR2 YYREEE (reference sequence). The CDR3 DNA sequence: TGTGCCAGCAGCTCCGGAGACCACACTGAAGCTTTCTTT. It codes for CASSSGDHTEAFF.

The rearrangement links TRBV27 to TRBJ1-2; 7 bases are a match to TRBD1. Per the germline V gene, CDR1 is MNHEY and CDR2 is SMNVEV (reference sequence). V lost 4 bases to trimming and J lost 4 bases; unmatched junction nucleotides: 12. The CDR3 has 16 amino acids. The CDR3 bases are TGTGCCAGCAGTTCGCAATCGACAGGGAGCGGCTATGGCTACACCTTC. It codes for CASSSQSTGSGYGYTF.

The chain carries TRBV4-3 and TRBJ2-1; TRBD2 agrees at 9 bases. Germline V lookup: CDR1 LGHNA, CDR2 YSLEER. The CDR3 contains 17 residues. V shed 0 bases, J shed 2 bases, and the junction held 5 bases outside the gene matches. In DNA, the CDR3 is TGCGCCAGCAGCCAAGAATGGCTAGCGGGAACCTACAATGAGCAGTTCTTC. Residues: CASSQEWLAGTYNEQFF.

The CDR3 nucleotides are TGTGCCAGCAGTTACTCGAGTGGGGGGGGAAGAAATGGCTACACCTTC. Its protein is CASSYSSGGGRNGYTF. This chain links TRBV6-5 with TRBJ1-2, with D possibly TRBD1 on 5 matching bases. Germline V lookup: CDR1 MNHEY, CDR2 SVGAGI. The CDR3 runs 16 residues. The ends were cut back, 0 bases at V and 6 bases at J, with 17 bases in the middle.

V gene TRBV7-2 combines with J gene TRBJ1-5, with 8 bases lining up with TRBD1. The germline gives CDR1 SGHTA, CDR2 FQGNSA. The CDR3 is made up of 15 amino acids. The J segment lost 4 bases and the V segment lost 4 bases, leaving 6 bases of the junction unmatched. The CDR3 loop is CASSYVDRENQPQHF. As DNA, the CDR3 is TGTGCCAGCAGCTATGTGGACAGGGAGAATCAGCCCCAGCATTTT.

This sequence joins TRBV19 and TRBJ1-1; D gene uncertain. The V gene lost 5 bases and the J gene lost 0 bases, with 13 bases spanning the gap. CDR1 LNHDA and CDR2 SQIVND come from the germline V gene (reference sequence). The CDR3 has 15 residues. CDR3 sequence: CASSGGGWMNTEAFF. The CDR3 region has the DNA TGTGCCAGTAGTGGAGGAGGATGGATGAACACTGAAGCTTTCTTT.

The CDR3, as DNA: TGTGCCAGCAGCGTACCCGGGACAGGGTCTATGGCACCCCTCCACTTT. Translation: CASSVPGTGSMAPLHF. The chain is built from TRBV5-4 and TRBJ1-6; 9 nucleotides agree with TRBD1. This CDR3 spans 16 amino acids. The germline gives CDR1 SGHNT, CDR2 YYREEE (reference sequence). V lost 4 bases and J lost 11; bases outside the gene matches: 13. Complete variable domain (other parts from reference TRBV5-4 and TRBJ1-6): ETGVTQSPTHLIKTRGQQVTLRCSSQSGHNTVSWYQQALGQGPQFIFQYYREEENGRGNFPPRFSGLQFPNYSSELNVNALELDDSALYLCASSVPGTGSMAPLHFGNGTRLTVT.

This rearrangement joins TRBV28 to TRBJ2-2; D not resolved. Trimming removed 3 bases from V and 5 bases from J, with 7 bases in between. The CDR3 sequence is 13 residues long. Germline V gene sequence: CDR1 MDHEN, CDR2 SYDVKM. The CDR3 sequence is CASSFYGTGELFF. The CDR3 nucleotides are TGTGCCAGCAGTTTCTACGGGACCGGGGAGCTGTTTTTT.

The rearrangement uses TRBV5-4 and TRBJ2-7; a possible D gene is TRBD1 (6 bases). CDR1 SGHNT and CDR2 YYREEE come from the germline V gene (reference sequence). V lost 4 bases to trimming and J lost 3 bases, with 14 bases between them. This CDR3 is 14 amino acids long. The CDR3 nucleotides read TGTGCCAGCAGCCCCCGGGACAACTACTACGAGCAGTACTTC. Protein: CASSPRDNYYEQYF. Full variable domain (remainder filled in from reference TRBV5-4 and TRBJ2-7): ETGVTQSPTHLIKTRGQQVTLRCSSQSGHNTVSWYQQALGQGPQFIFQYYREEENGRGNFPPRFSGLQFPNYSSELNVNALELDDSALYLCASSPRDNYYEQYFGPGTRLTVT.

Remarks on this clone: A read error may account for a junction end that differs from germline. Other DNA sequences from this sample encode an identical CDR3 as well. The V and J genes are TRBV4-1 and TRBJ1-5; D is unclear. Germline assignment: CDR1 MGHRA and CDR2 YSYEKL. The CDR3 spans 14 residues. Written as DNA, the CDR3 is TGCGCCAGCAGCCAATGGGCCCCGAGTCAGCCTCAGCATTTT. Translated, it gives CASSQWAPSQPQHF.

The gene calls are TRBV11-2 and TRBJ2-7, with a tentative D call TRBD2 (5 bases). Germline assignment: CDR1 SGHAT and CDR2 FQNNGV. There are 15 residues in the CDR3. Trimming left V 5 bases short and J 2 bases short, with 16 bases between. CDR3 amino acids: CASSISLGETYEQYF. In DNA form, the CDR3 reads TGTGCCAGCAGCATTTCGCTTGGGGAGACCTACGAGCAGTACTTC.

V gene TRBV19 combines with J gene TRBJ2-3; TRBD2 agrees at 9 bases. Losses at the gene ends were 5 bases for V and 8 bases for J; bases not matched to a gene: 11. Germline V gene data show CDR1 as LNHDA and CDR2 as SQIVND (reference sequence). The length of the CDR3 is 15 residues. In DNA form, the CDR3 reads TGTGCCAGTAGTCCGACTAGCGGTCCTGGAGGTACGCAGTATTTT. Protein sequence: CASSPTSGPGGTQYF.

The CDR3 DNA follows: TGCGCCAGCAGCTTCAAACAGGGGGCCCTTTTGTATGAGCAGTACTTC. It yields the protein CASSFKQGALLYEQYF. This chain connects TRBV5-1 to TRBJ2-7, with 9 positions matching TRBD1. V dropped 2 bases and J dropped 7; count of bases not matched to a gene: 13. CDR1 SGHRS and CDR2 YFSETQ come from the germline V gene. The CDR3 covers 16 residues.